These T cell receptor beta chains were read from a single sample in a study of human thymus T cells. Profiling relied on immunoSEQ multiplex PCR, and the TCRdb table lists in-frame clones only, not all of them. Here the sample spans fewer than 90,000 clones, approximately 96% being singletons. Input material: thymus tissue. Receptors originate from a boy in the first two years of life with a congenital heart defect but otherwise immunologically healthy. CDR3s include the opening cysteine and the closing phenylalanine or tryptophan. The D gene is left open where the match is weak. The size field is filled for only some rows; it gives once, few, many or a size class.

j_gene: TRBJ2-3; d_gene: TRBD2; abundance: -; v_gene: TRBV29-1; CDR3aa: CSVTGTNGDTQYF; CDR3nt: TGCAGCGTTACCGGGACTAATGGGGATACGCAGTATTTT
j_gene: TRBJ1-2; d_gene: -; abundance: once; v_gene: TRBV21-1; CDR3aa: CASSKALSGDNGYTF; CDR3nt: TGTGCCAGCAGCAAAGCGCTTTCAGGGGATAATGGTTACACCTTC
j_gene: TRBJ1-6; d_gene: -; abundance: -; v_gene: TRBV27; CDR3aa: CASSDLQGSPLHF; CDR3nt: TGTGCCAGCAGCGACCTACAGGGATCACCCCTCCACTTT
j_gene: TRBJ2-1; d_gene: TRBD2; abundance: -; v_gene: TRBV5-5; CDR3aa: CASSLEGLAGEDLEIGEQFF; CDR3nt: TGTGCCAGCAGCTTGGAAGGACTAGCGGGGGAAGACTTGGAGATCGGTGAGCAGTTCTTC
j_gene: TRBJ1-2; d_gene: TRBD1; abundance: -; v_gene: TRBV6-5; CDR3aa: CASRQGQGLNYGYTF; CDR3nt: TGTGCCAGCAGGCAGGGACAGGGCCTTAACTATGGCTACACCTTC
j_gene: TRBJ2-2; d_gene: -; abundance: -; v_gene: TRBV6-1; CDR3aa: CASRFWDAGELFF; CDR3nt: TGTGCCAGCAGGTTCTGGGACGCCGGGGAGCTGTTTTTT
j_gene: TRBJ1-1; d_gene: TRBD1; abundance: -; v_gene: TRBV7-9; CDR3aa: CASNPTVRRGRWATEAFF; CDR3nt: TGTGCCAGCAACCCAACGGTCAGGAGGGGGCGTTGGGCCACTGAAGCTTTCTTT
j_gene: TRBJ1-2; d_gene: -; abundance: once; v_gene: TRBV5-6; CDR3aa: CASNCGPTGGYTF; CDR3nt: TGTGCCAGCAACTGCGGGCCAACGGGTGGCTACACCTTC
j_gene: TRBJ1-2; d_gene: -; abundance: -; v_gene: TRBV19; CDR3aa: CASSPRQATNYGYTF; CDR3nt: TGTGCCAGTAGTCCCCGACAGGCTACTAACTATGGCTACACCTTC
j_gene: TRBJ1-3; d_gene: -; abundance: -; v_gene: TRBV7-6; CDR3aa: CASSLAGAWGNTIYF; CDR3nt: TGTGCCAGCAGCTTAGCCGGGGCCTGGGGAAACACCATATATTTT
j_gene: TRBJ2-2; d_gene: TRBD2; abundance: -; v_gene: TRBV10-1; CDR3aa: CASSESGWGSSGGPNTGELFF; CDR3nt: TGCGCCAGCAGTGAGTCGGGTTGGGGTTCCTCGGGGGGACCCAACACCGGGGAGCTGTTTTTT
j_gene: TRBJ2-3; d_gene: TRBD2; abundance: -; v_gene: TRBV6-6; CDR3aa: CASTPGGLSTDTQYF; CDR3nt: TGTGCCAGCACCCCGGGGGGGTTGTCCACAGATACGCAGTATTTT
j_gene: TRBJ2-2; d_gene: -; abundance: once; v_gene: TRBV10-1; CDR3aa: CASRNNTGELFF; CDR3nt: TGCGCCAGCAGGAATAACACCGGGGAGCTGTTTTTT
j_gene: TRBJ2-7; d_gene: -; abundance: -; v_gene: TRBV15; CDR3aa: CATSRISSYEQYF; CDR3nt: TGTGCCACCAGCAGGATTTCCTCCTACGAGCAGTACTTC
j_gene: TRBJ2-7; d_gene: TRBD1; abundance: -; v_gene: TRBV27; CDR3aa: CASSLWGQGSYEQYF; CDR3nt: TGTGCCAGCAGTTTATGGGGACAGGGTTCCTACGAGCAGTACTTC